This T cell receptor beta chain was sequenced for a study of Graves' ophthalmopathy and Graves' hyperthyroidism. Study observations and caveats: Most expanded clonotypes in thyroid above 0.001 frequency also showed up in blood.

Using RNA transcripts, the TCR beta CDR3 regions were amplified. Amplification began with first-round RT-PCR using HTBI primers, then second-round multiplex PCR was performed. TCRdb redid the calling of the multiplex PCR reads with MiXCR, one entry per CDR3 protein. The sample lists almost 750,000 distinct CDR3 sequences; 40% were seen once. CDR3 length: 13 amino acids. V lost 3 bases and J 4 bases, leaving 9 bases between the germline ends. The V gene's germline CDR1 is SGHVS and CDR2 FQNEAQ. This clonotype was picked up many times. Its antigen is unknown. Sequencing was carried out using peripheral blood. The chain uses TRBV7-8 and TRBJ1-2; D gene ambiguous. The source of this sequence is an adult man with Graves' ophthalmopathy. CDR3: CASSFEGIYGYTF. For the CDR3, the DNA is TGTGCCAGCAGCTTTGAGGGAATCTATGGCTACACCTTC.